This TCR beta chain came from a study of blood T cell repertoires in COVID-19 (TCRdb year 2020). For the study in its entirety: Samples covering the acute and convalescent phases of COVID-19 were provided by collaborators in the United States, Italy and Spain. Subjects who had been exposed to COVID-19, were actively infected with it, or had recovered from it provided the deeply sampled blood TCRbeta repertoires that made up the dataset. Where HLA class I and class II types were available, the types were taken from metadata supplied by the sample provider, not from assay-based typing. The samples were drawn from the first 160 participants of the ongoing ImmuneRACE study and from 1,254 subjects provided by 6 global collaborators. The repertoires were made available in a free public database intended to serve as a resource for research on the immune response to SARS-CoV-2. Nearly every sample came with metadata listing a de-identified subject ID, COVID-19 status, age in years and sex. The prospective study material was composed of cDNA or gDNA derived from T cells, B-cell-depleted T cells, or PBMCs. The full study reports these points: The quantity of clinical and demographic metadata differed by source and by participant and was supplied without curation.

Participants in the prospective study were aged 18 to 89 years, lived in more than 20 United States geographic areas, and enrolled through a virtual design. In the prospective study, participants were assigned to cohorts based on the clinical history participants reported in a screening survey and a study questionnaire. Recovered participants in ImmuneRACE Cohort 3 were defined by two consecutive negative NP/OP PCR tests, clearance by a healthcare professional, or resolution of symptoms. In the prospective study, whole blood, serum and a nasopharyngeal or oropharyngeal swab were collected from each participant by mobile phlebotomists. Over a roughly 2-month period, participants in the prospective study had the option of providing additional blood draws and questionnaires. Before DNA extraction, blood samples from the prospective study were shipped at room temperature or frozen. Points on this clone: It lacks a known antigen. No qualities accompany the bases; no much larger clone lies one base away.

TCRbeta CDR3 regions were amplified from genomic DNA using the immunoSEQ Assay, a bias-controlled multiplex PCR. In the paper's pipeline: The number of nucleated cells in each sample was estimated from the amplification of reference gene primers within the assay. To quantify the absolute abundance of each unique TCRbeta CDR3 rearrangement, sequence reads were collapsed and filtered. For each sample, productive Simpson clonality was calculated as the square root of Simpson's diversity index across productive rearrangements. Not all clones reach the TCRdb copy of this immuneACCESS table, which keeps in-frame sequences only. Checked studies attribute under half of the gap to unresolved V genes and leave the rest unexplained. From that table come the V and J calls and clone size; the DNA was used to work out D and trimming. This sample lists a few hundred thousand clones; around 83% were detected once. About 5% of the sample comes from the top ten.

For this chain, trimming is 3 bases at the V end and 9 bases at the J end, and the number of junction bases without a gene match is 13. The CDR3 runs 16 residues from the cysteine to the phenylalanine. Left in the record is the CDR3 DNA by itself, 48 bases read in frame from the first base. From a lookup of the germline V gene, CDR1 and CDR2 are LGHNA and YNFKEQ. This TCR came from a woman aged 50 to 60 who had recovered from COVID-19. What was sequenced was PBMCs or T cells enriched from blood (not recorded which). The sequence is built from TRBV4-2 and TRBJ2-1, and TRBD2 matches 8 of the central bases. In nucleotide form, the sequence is TGTGCCAGCAGCCAGGACCTAGCGGGTCCGGAGGGTGAGCAGTTCTTC. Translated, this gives CASSQDLAGPEGEQFF.